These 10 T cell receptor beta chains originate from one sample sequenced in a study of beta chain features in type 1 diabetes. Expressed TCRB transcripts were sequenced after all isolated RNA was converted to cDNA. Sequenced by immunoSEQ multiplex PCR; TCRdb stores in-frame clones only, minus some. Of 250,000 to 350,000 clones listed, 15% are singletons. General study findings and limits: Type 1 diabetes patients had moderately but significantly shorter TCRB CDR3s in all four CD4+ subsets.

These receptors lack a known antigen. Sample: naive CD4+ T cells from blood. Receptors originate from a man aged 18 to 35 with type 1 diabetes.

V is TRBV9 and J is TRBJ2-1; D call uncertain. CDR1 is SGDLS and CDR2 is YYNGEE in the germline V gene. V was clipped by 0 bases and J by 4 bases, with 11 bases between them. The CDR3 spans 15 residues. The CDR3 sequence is CASSVGSPDYNEQFF. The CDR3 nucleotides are TGTGCCAGCAGCGTAGGGTCCCCAGATTACAATGAGCAGTTCTTC.

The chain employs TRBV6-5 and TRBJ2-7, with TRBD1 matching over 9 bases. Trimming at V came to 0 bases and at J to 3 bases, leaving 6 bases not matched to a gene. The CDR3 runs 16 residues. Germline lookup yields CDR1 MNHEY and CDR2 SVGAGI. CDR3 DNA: TGTGCCAGCAGTTACTCCACAGGGGGCCTCGGCTACGAGCAGTACTTC. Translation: CASSYSTGGLGYEQYF.

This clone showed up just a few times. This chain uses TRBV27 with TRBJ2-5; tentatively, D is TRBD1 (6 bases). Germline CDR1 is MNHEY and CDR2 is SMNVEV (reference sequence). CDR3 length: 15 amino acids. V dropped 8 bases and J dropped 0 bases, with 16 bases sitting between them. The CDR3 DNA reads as TGTGCCAGCCGCGGCAGGGGCTGGTACCAAGAGACCCAGTACTTC. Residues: CASRGRGWYQETQYF.

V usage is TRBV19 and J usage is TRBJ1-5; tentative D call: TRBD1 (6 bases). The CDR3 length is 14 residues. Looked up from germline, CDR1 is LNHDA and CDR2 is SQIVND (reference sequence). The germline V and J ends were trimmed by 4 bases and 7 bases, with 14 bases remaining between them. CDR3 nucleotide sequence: TGTGCCAGTAGTAGGGGGCGTAACTTCCAGCCCCAGCATTTT. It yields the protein CASSRGRNFQPQHF. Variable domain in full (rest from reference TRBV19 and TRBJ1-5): DGGITQSPKYLFRKEGQNVTLSCEQNLNHDAMYWYRQDPGQGLRLIYYSQIVNDFQKGDIAEGYSVSREKKESFPLTVTSAQKNPTAFYLCASSRGRNFQPQHFGDGTRLSIL.

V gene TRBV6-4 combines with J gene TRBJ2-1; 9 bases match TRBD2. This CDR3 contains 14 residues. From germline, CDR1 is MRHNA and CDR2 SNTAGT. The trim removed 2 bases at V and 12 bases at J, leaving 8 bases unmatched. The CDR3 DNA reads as TGTGCCAGCAGTGACCCCGCGACTAGCGGCGGGCAGTTCTTC. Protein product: CASSDPATSGGQFF.

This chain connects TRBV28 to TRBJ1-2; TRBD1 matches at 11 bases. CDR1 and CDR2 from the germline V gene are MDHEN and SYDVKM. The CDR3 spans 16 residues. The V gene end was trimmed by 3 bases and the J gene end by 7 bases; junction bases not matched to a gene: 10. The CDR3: CASSLRTGGIRAGYTF. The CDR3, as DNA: TGTGCCAGCAGTTTGAGGACAGGGGGCATAAGGGCTGGCTACACCTTC.

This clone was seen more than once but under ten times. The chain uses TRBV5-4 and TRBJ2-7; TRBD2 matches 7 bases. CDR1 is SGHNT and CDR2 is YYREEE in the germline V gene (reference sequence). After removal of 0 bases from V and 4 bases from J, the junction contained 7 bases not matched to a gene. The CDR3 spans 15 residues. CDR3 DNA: TGTGCCAGCAGCTTGGGAGCGGGACGGGTTTACGAGCAGTACTTC. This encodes CASSLGAGRVYEQYF.

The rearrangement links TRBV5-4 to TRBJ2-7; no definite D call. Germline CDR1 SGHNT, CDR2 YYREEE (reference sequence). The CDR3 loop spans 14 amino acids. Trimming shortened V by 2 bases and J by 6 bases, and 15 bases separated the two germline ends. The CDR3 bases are TGTGCCAGCAGCTTCGACGGGTTAGTCCTCGAGCAGTACTTC. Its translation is CASSFDGLVLEQYF.

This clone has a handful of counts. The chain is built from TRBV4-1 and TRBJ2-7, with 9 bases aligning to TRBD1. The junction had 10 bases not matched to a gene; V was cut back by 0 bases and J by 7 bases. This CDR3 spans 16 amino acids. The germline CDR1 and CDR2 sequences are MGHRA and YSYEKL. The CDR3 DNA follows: TGCGCCAGCAGCCAAGATCTCGGGACAGGGAGGGGTGAGCAGTACTTC. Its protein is CASSQDLGTGRGEQYF.

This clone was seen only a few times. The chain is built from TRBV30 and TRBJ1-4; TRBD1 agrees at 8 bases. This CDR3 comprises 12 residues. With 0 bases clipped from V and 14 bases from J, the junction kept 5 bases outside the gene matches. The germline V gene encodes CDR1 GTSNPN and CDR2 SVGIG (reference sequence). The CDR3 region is CAWSVQGDRLFF. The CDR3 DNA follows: TGTGCCTGGAGTGTACAGGGGGACAGGCTGTTTTTT.